This T cell receptor (beta chain) was captured by sequencing in a study of blood T cell repertoires in COVID-19. Participant age was roughly 18 to 89 years, and participants resided in roughly 25 US areas. Clinical history reported by participants formed the basis on which cohorts were assigned. As originally analysed: From reference gene primer amplification, estimates of nucleated cell counts were derived. Measured with immunoSEQ multiplex PCR; TCRdb has only the in-frame clones, and not every one. V and J calls and clone size are as listed in that table; D and trimming were resolved from the DNA. The sample records over 350,000 clones, approximately 93% being singletons. The CDR3 is 15 residues long. The V segment lost 3 bases and the J segment 2 bases; nucleotides outside the gene matches: 5. Germline loops: CDR1 KGHDR, CDR2 SFDVKD.

V is TRBV24-1 and J is TRBJ1-2, with 7 bases aligning to TRBD1. Material: PBMCs or T cells enriched from blood (not recorded which). The source of this sequence is a woman between 40 and 55 years old who had been exposed to COVID-19. DNA of the CDR3: TGTGCCACCAGTGATACGAGACAGGGCAACTATGGCTACACCTTC. Translating it yields CATSDTRQGNYGYTF.